The 10 T cell receptor beta chains below all came from one sample that was sequenced in a study of cytomegalovirus exposure and HLA in healthy donors. This PCR relied on a set of 60 Vbeta primers and 13 Jbeta primers. Produced via immunoSEQ multiplex PCR; TCRdb's table is partial and in-frame only. The table includes 30,000 to 40,000 clones, approximately 67% detected once. Sequences were obtained from PBMCs. The source of these receptors is a man in his forties or fifties in good health and CMV-seropositive.

V gene TRBV19 combines with J gene TRBJ1-1; possibly TRBD1 for D (6 bases). This CDR3 has 12 residues. Germline V gene sequence: CDR1 LNHDA, CDR2 SQIVND (reference sequence). Trimming shortened V by 4 bases and J by 7 bases, and 10 bases separated the two germline ends. The CDR3 sequence is CASSKGHFEAFF. CDR3 DNA: TGTGCCAGTAGTAAGGGACATTTTGAAGCTTTCTTT.

The chain uses TRBV7-9 and TRBJ2-5, with a weak D call TRBD1 (6 bases). The CDR3 is made up of 15 amino acids. V lost 1 base and J lost 4, with 13 bases in between. Germline V gene lookup returns CDR1 SEHNR and CDR2 FQNEAQ (reference sequence). The CDR3 nucleotides read TGTGCCAGCAGCTTAGGCCGACAGGTGGGAGAGACCCAGTACTTC. Residues: CASSLGRQVGETQYF.

This clone occurred once. V is TRBV2 and J is TRBJ2-5, with 9 bases matching TRBD2. CDR3 length equals 15 residues. Germline V CDR1 and CDR2: SNHLY, FYNNEI. Losses at the gene ends were 5 bases for V and 5 bases for J; bases not matched to a gene: 9. CDR3 sequence (DNA): TGTGCCAGCAGTCCTACTAGCGGGCGAGGGGAGACCCAGTACTTC. Protein product: CASSPTSGRGETQYF.

V is TRBV27 and J is TRBJ2-3, with D perhaps matching TRBD2 (6 bases). CDR1 is MNHEY and CDR2 is SMNVEV in the germline V gene (reference sequence). The CDR3 has 14 amino acids. V was clipped by 4 bases and J by 2 bases, with 10 bases between them. As DNA, the CDR3 is TGTGCCAGCAGTTCTTGGGGGGACACAGATACGCAGTATTTT. This translates into CASSSWGDTDTQYF.

The CDR3 loop reads CASSAGSGVSSYNEQFF. DNA for the CDR3: TGTGCCAGCAGCGCGGGTAGCGGGGTGAGCTCCTACAATGAGCAGTTCTTC. The chain uses TRBV9 and TRBJ2-1; TRBD2 aligns across 8 bases. The CDR3 is 17 amino acids. With 3 bases clipped from V and 0 bases from J, the junction kept 8 bases outside the gene matches. Per the germline V gene, CDR1 is SGDLS and CDR2 is YYNGEE.

The chain combines TRBV2 with TRBJ1-1, with a tentative D call TRBD1 (5 bases). Between the trimmed V and J ends, which lost 4 bases and 7 bases, there was a span of 13 bases. Per the germline V gene, CDR1 is SNHLY and CDR2 is FYNNEI. This CDR3 spans 13 amino acids. CDR3 amino acids: CASSGVRAHEAFF. In DNA, the CDR3 is TGTGCCAGCAGTGGAGTCAGGGCGCATGAAGCTTTCTTT.

The V and J genes are TRBV5-1 and TRBJ1-5; D ambiguous. This CDR3 contains 15 residues. The ends were cut back, 4 bases at V and 4 bases at J, with 15 bases in the middle. CDR1 is SGHRS, CDR2 YFSETQ, per germline. The CDR3 nucleotides are TGCGCCAGCAGCCCGGCGGGTGCTGGGAATCAGCCCCAGCATTTT. Amino acid sequence: CASSPAGAGNQPQHF.

This clone was seen a few times. This rearrangement joins TRBV6-5 to TRBJ2-7; TRBD1 matches 7 bases. This CDR3 is 14 amino acids long. V gave up 6 bases and J gave up 4 bases; unmatched junction bases: 9. The V gene's germline CDR1 is MNHEY and CDR2 SVGAGI. The CDR3 sequence: CASRTGTNSYEQYF. The CDR3 nucleotides are TGTGCCAGCAGGACAGGGACAAACTCTTACGAGCAGTACTTC.

About this clone itself: Within the sample, other DNA sequences also encode this same CDR3. V gene TRBV15 combines with J gene TRBJ2-5; D unresolved. The CDR3 sequence is 13 residues long. Per germline, CDR1 LNHNV and CDR2 YYDKDF (reference sequence). The V gene lost 1 base and the J gene lost 4 bases, with 7 bases spanning the gap. CDR3 residues: CATSRVPVETQYF. DNA of the CDR3: TGTGCCACCAGCAGAGTACCAGTAGAGACCCAGTACTTC.

The V gene is TRBV5-4, the J gene TRBJ2-3, with TRBD1 identical over 7 bases. Germline V CDR1 and CDR2: SGHNT, YYREEE (reference sequence). There are 15 residues in the CDR3. V lost 3 bases, J lost 0 bases, and 4 bases stayed unmatched. CDR3 nucleotide sequence: TGTGCCAGCAGCTCTGACAGGGCGAGCACAGATACGCAGTATTTT. It is translated as CASSSDRASTDTQYF.